This TCR beta chain originates from a study of vaccination and CD4 T cells after COVID-19. Overall study: Sampling after COVID took place at a median of around 91 days (range 35 to 161) following diagnosis. Post-vaccine specimens were obtained a median roughly 70 days after dose two (range 14 to 241). The authors exposed cells to overlapping spike peptides derived from SARS-CoV-2, HCoV-NL63, HCoV-OC43 and HCoV-229E.

Comment on this clonotype: Its antigen is not identified.

CDR1 is DFQATT and CDR2 is SNEGSKA in the germline V gene (reference sequence). The CDR3 spans 11 residues. Trimming left V 6 bases short and J 2 bases short, with 7 bases between. Researchers used the Oncomine TCR Beta short-read assay to sequence DNA from cultured CD4+ T cells. Each CDR3 protein gets one entry after TCRdb re-called the PCR reads with MiXCR. The sample has about 26,000 distinct CDR3 sequences; roughly 38% are singletons. Time point here: late sampling 161 to 241 days after vaccination in three convalescent patients. Treatment here: roughly ten-day PBMC culture with coronavirus spike peptide pools or control peptides (ViraFEST assay). Positive PCR tests came between March and December 2020, ahead of the US Alpha, Beta and Delta variants.

This TCR was recovered from a human donor who had recovered from COVID-19. J is TRBJ2-5 and V is TRBV20-1; D is undetermined. Sequencing used CD4+ T cells from blood, cultured in vitro, obtained about 7 months after SARS-CoV-2 vaccination. This chain's CDR3 is CSALLQETQYF. In nucleotides, the CDR3 is TGCAGTGCCCTTCTACAAGAGACCCAGTACTTC.